This T cell receptor beta chain came from a study of T cells after yellow fever vaccination. V dropped 6 bases and J dropped 5; count of bases not matched to a gene: 9. The CDR3 extends over 14 amino acids. Germline loops: CDR1 DFQATT, CDR2 SNEGSKA (reference sequence). Universal primer sites and UMIs were introduced during 5'RACE template-switching synthesis of TCR cDNA. TCRdb fed the 5' RACE reads into MiXCR, producing one record per CDR3 protein. The table lists around 340,000 distinct CDR3 sequences, about 9.5% of them singletons. The rearrangement joins TRBV20-1 to TRBJ2-5; 10 nucleotides match TRBD1. This clonotype was sampled from a man younger than 35 who received the YFV17D yellow fever vaccine. Source: PBMCs, taken on the day of the first yellow fever vaccination. The CDR3: CSAARDRGGETQYF. Written as DNA, the CDR3 is TGCAGTGCCGCGCGGGACAGGGGTGGGGAGACCCAGTACTTC.